The 11 T cell receptor beta chains reported below all come from one sample, sequenced in a study of chemoradiotherapy in HPV16-positive cancers. Generated by immunoSEQ multiplex PCR, the TCRdb table keeps only in-frame clones and is missing some. The profile shows 3,500 to 5,500 clones, almost 90% of them singletons. The sample here was taken from a patient who underwent chemoradiotherapy. Every receptor here comes from a human donor with HPV-associated anogenital cancer.

This chain links TRBV6-5 with TRBJ2-5, with 8 bases that match TRBD1. Germline lookup yields CDR1 MNHEY and CDR2 SVGAGI. V lost 7 bases and J lost 5; bases outside the gene matches: 6. The CDR3 runs 13 residues. The CDR3 coding sequence is TGTGCCAGCAAAACAGGGGGTGGGGAGACCCAGTACTTC. Translation gives CASKTGGGETQYF.

The chain recombines TRBV5-5 with TRBJ1-6, with D perhaps TRBD1 (6 bases). The CDR3 contains 14 residues. The V end lost 4 bases, the J end lost 7 bases, and 12 bases lay between the germline ends. Germline V gene data show CDR1 as SGHKS and CDR2 as YYEKEE (reference sequence). This chain's CDR3 is CASSPWDTNSPLHF. CDR3 bases: TGTGCCAGCAGCCCTTGGGACACCAATTCACCCCTCCACTTT.

The V gene is TRBV25-1, the J gene TRBJ2-1; D possibly corresponds to TRBD1 (6 bases). This CDR3 has 15 amino acids. With 3 bases removed from V and 0 bases from J, the gap between germline ends came to 9 bases. Germline CDR1 and CDR2: MGHDK and SYGVNS. CDR3 protein: CASSDFRGSYNEQFF. DNA of the CDR3: TGTGCCAGCAGTGACTTCAGGGGCTCCTACAATGAGCAGTTCTTC.

The chain carries TRBV11-1 and TRBJ2-3; D is ambiguous. The germline V gene has CDR1 SGHAT and CDR2 FQDESV (reference sequence). V dropped 5 bases and J dropped 6 bases, with 15 bases sitting between them. The CDR3 covers 14 residues. The CDR3 DNA is TGTGCCAGCAGCCTCCAGGATTTTGGGGATACGCAGTATTTT. Amino acid sequence: CASSLQDFGDTQYF.

This chain joins TRBV14 and TRBJ1-1; unclear D gene. This CDR3 comprises 13 residues. Per germline, CDR1 SGHDN and CDR2 FVKESK. V lost 3 bases and J lost 9, with 14 bases in between. CDR3 amino acids: CASSQGGLRQAFF. As DNA, the CDR3 is TGTGCCAGCAGCCAGGGAGGCCTCAGGCAAGCTTTCTTT.

This clone was seen only once. This chain links TRBV30 with TRBJ2-2; no reliable D call. The germline V and J ends were trimmed by 3 bases and 4 bases, with 9 bases remaining between them. The germline CDR1 and CDR2 sequences are GTSNPN and SVGIG (reference sequence). The CDR3 is made up of 13 amino acids. CDR3 in DNA: TGTGCCTGGAGCCTATTCGGCACCGGGGAGCTGTTTTTT. The encoded protein is CAWSLFGTGELFF.

The V gene is TRBV25-1, the J gene TRBJ2-7; D gene ambiguous. The V gene lost 3 bases and the J gene lost 2 bases, with 11 bases spanning the gap. The length of the CDR3 is 14 residues. CDR1 is MGHDK and CDR2 is SYGVNS in the germline V gene. The CDR3 region is CASSDSGNTYEQYF. CDR3 in DNA: TGTGCCAGCAGTGACTCTGGTAATACCTACGAGCAGTACTTC.

The chain is built from TRBV13 and TRBJ1-3; a possible D gene is TRBD1 (6 bases). Germline CDR1 reads PRHDT; CDR2 reads FYEKMQ (reference sequence). The V and J ends lost 4 bases and 4 bases respectively, with 17 bases between them. This CDR3 contains 16 residues. CDR3 protein: CASSSHPRTVGNTIYF. The CDR3 bases are TGTGCCAGCAGCTCTCACCCCAGGACAGTCGGAAACACCATATATTTT.

The V call is TRBV19, the J call TRBJ2-5; possible D gene TRBD2, 6 bases. Germline assignment: CDR1 LNHDA and CDR2 SQIVND (reference sequence). The CDR3 covers 14 residues. V was clipped by 6 bases and J by 5 bases, with 16 bases between them. In DNA, the CDR3 is TGTGCCAGTAGCGCCCCGGGGGAAGGCGAGACCCAGTACTTC. This sequence encodes CASSAPGEGETQYF.

V and J are TRBV6-1 and TRBJ1-3, with a weak D call TRBD1 (5 bases). CDR3 size: 14 residues. CDR1 and CDR2 from the germline V gene are MNHNS and SASEGT. Trimming left V 5 bases short and J 3 bases short, with 11 bases between. The CDR3 loop reads CASSLGRGGNTIYF. Here the CDR3 DNA reads TGTGCCAGCAGTTTGGGACGAGGTGGAAACACCATATATTTT.

The chain joins TRBV7-2 to TRBJ1-2, with D unclear. V was shortened by 5 bases and J by 7 bases, with 14 bases between the two germline ends. The CDR3 is made up of 13 amino acids. Germline-derived CDR1 and CDR2 are SGHTA and FQGNSA. The CDR3 spells CASSQDSLGGYTF. The CDR3 DNA sequence: TGTGCCAGCAGCCAGGACTCTCTCGGTGGCTACACCTTC.